The 22 T cell receptor beta chains listed next were all sequenced from one sample in a study of Graves' ophthalmopathy and Graves' hyperthyroidism. Transcripts of RNA were the source for amplifying TCR beta CDR3 regions. HTBI-primed RT-PCR formed the first round, and a multiplex PCR formed the second. In TCRdb, the multiplex PCR reads were re-called with MiXCR into one record per CDR3 protein. This repertoire shows approximately 640,000 distinct CDR3 sequences, roughly two fifths found once; its top ten account for roughly 3.5%. The sequenced material came from peripheral blood. The origin of the receptors is an adult man with Graves' ophthalmopathy.

The J gene is TRBJ2-5, the V gene TRBV10-3, with 9 nucleotides matching TRBD2. The CDR3 length is 17 residues. After removal of 7 bases from V and 5 bases from J, the junction contained 17 bases not matched to a gene. Germline values: CDR1 ENHRY, CDR2 SYGVKD. The CDR3 loop is CAITEGYSGSIWETQYF. The DNA of the CDR3 is TGTGCCATCACCGAGGGGTATAGCGGGAGTATTTGGGAGACCCAGTACTTC.

This clonotype occurred a few times. V is TRBV6-6 and J is TRBJ2-5; 7 positions agree with TRBD1. CDR1 and CDR2 from the germline V gene are MNHNY and SVGAGI (reference sequence). CDR3 length equals 15 residues. V lost 4 bases and J lost 2; bases outside the gene matches: 7. The CDR3 sequence is CASSFTWDRQETQYF. As DNA, the CDR3 is TGTGCCAGCAGTTTTACTTGGGACAGACAAGAGACCCAGTACTTC.

This clonotype appeared many times. V usage is TRBV5-1 and J usage is TRBJ1-6; D gene uncertain. Germline loops: CDR1 SGHRS, CDR2 YFSETQ. V shed 0 bases and J shed 14 bases, with 18 bases lying between them. This CDR3 has 15 residues. CDR3 sequence (DNA): TGCGCCAGCAGCTTGGCCGTCGACGGCCTTAAGACCCTCCACTTT. Protein: CASSLAVDGLKTLHF.

This chain uses TRBV10-3 with TRBJ2-1, with a possible D match to TRBD1 (6 bases). The CDR3 has 15 residues. Trimming left V 0 bases short and J 7 bases short, with 13 bases between. CDR1 is ENHRY and CDR2 is SYGVKD in the germline V gene. In DNA, the CDR3 is TGTGCCATCAGTGAGTCGAGTATAGGGGGAAATGAGCAGTTCTTC. Amino acid sequence: CAISESSIGGNEQFF.

This clonotype has at least ten counts. The chain carries TRBV13 and TRBJ2-6; TRBD2 might be the D (7 bases). Trimming removed 1 base at V and 2 bases at J, with 15 bases between. Germline CDR1 is PRHDT and CDR2 is FYEKMQ (reference sequence). This CDR3 has 18 amino acids. The CDR3 nucleotides are TGTGCCAGCAGCTTAGATGGCGGGGGCTCGACTGGGGCCAACGTCCTGACTTTC. Encoded protein: CASSLDGGGSTGANVLTF.

Turning to this clonotype: An end of the junction differs from the germline gene, which may be a read error. This rearrangement joins TRBV13 to TRBJ1-6; 8 bases agree with TRBD1. The CDR3 totals 21 residues. Germline V gene lookup returns CDR1 PRHDT and CDR2 FYEKMQ (reference sequence). The CDR3 region is CASSPSSGGRVTPNYNSPLHF. DNA of the CDR3: TGCGCCAGCAGCCCCAGCTCAGGGGGCAGGGTCACGCCTAATTATAATTCACCCCTCCACTTT.

The V gene is TRBV20-1, the J gene TRBJ2-7; 15 bases agree with TRBD2. The ends lost 0 bases at V and 7 bases at J; junction bases unmatched: 22. CDR1 is DFQATT and CDR2 is SNEGSKA in the germline V gene (reference sequence). This CDR3 has 21 residues. The DNA of the CDR3 is TGCAGTGCTAGAGATGGGGGGAGGGGACGGACTAGCGGGAGGGCCGTAGGTGAGCAGTACTTC. Translation: CSARDGGRGRTSGRAVGEQYF.

In this sample, this clonotype turned up many times. The rearrangement joins TRBV7-2 to TRBJ2-7; D is ambiguous. Per germline, CDR1 SGHTA and CDR2 FQGNSA. Trimming pared 1 base from V and 2 bases from J, leaving 12 bases between. The CDR3 extends over 15 amino acids. The CDR3 DNA sequence: TGTGCCAGCAGCTTAGTCGCCGACCCAACCTACGAGCAGTACTTC. Protein: CASSLVADPTYEQYF.

The chain combines TRBV29-1 with TRBJ1-2; D is perhaps TRBD1 (5 bases). Trimming took off 6 bases at V and 12 bases at J, with 17 bases between the two ends. This CDR3 contains 11 residues. Germline CDR1 is SQVTM and CDR2 is ANQGSEA. The CDR3 sequence is CSVTRGSGNTF. Here the CDR3 DNA reads TGCAGCGTCACGCGGGGGTCCGGAAACACCTTC.

This clonotype has ten or more counts. The rearrangement uses TRBV19 and TRBJ1-1; D gene ambiguous. The V gene lost 5 bases and the J gene lost 0 bases, with 10 bases spanning the gap. CDR3 length: 14 residues. Germline lookup yields CDR1 LNHDA and CDR2 SQIVND (reference sequence). The CDR3: CASSWGSMNTEAFF. The CDR3 coding sequence is TGTGCCAGTAGTTGGGGATCGATGAACACTGAAGCTTTCTTT.

This chain links TRBV29-1 with TRBJ2-5; weak D call: TRBD1 (6 bases). The germline V and J ends were trimmed by 5 bases and 4 bases, with 14 bases remaining between them. From germline, CDR1 is SQVTM and CDR2 ANQGSEA. CDR3 size: 13 residues. The CDR3 region is CSVLGGIGETQYF. The CDR3 DNA is TGCAGCGTTCTAGGGGGAATTGGAGAGACCCAGTACTTC.

CDR3 bases: TGTGCCAGCAGCGGTTACTATGGCTACACCTTC. Translation: CASSGYYGYTF. This chain connects TRBV11-1 to TRBJ1-2; D is uncertain. The CDR3 has 11 amino acids. The V gene's germline CDR1 is SGHAT and CDR2 FQDESV (reference sequence). The V gene lost 5 bases and the J gene lost 3 bases, with 4 bases spanning the gap. Complete variable domain (other parts from reference TRBV11-1 and TRBJ1-2): EAEVAQSPRYKITEKSQAVAFWCDPISGHATLYWYRQILGQGPELLVQFQDESVVDDSQLPKDRFSAERLKGVDSTLKIQPAELGDSAMYLCASSGYYGYTFGSGTRLTVV.

The chain couples TRBV25-1 to TRBJ2-5, with 11 positions matching TRBD2. The J segment lost 3 bases and the V segment lost 5 bases, leaving 23 bases of the junction unmatched. This CDR3 has 21 residues. Germline V gene sequence: CDR1 MGHDK, CDR2 SYGVNS. CDR3 sequence reads: CASSQQGPWGTSGDSKETQYF. For the CDR3, the DNA is TGTGCCAGCAGTCAACAGGGCCCTTGGGGGACTAGCGGAGATTCGAAAGAGACCCAGTACTTC.

The rearrangement uses TRBV7-9 and TRBJ2-2, with D unresolved. V was shortened by 1 base and J by 9 bases, with 3 bases between the two germline ends. Germline assignment: CDR1 SEHNR and CDR2 FQNEAQ (reference sequence). The CDR3 is 11 residues long. The CDR3 sequence is CASSLERELFF. CDR3 DNA sequence: TGTGCCAGCAGCTTAGAAAGGGAGCTGTTTTTT.

This clonotype was counted many times. The chain combines TRBV9 with TRBJ1-3; the D is unclear. The CDR3 runs to 20 residues. The V gene's germline CDR1 is SGDLS and CDR2 YYNGEE. Trimming took 4 bases from V and 0 from J, leaving 26 bases between them. CDR3 sequence reads: CASSPTWQPKPGASGNTIYF. The CDR3 region has the DNA TGTGCCAGCAGCCCCACGTGGCAACCTAAGCCTGGCGCCTCTGGAAACACCATATATTTT. The full variable domain, with the rest looked up from reference TRBV9 and TRBJ1-3, is DSGVTQTPKHLITATGQRVTLRCSPRSGDLSVYWYQQSLDQGLQFLIQYYNGEERAKGNILERFSAQQFPDLHSELNLSSLELGDSALYFCASSPTWQPKPGASGNTIYFGEGSWLTVV.

In its sample, this clonotype was seen many times. The CDR3 DNA reads TGTGCCAGCCGGTGGTTGGCAACTAATGAAAAACTGTTTTTT. As protein: CASRWLATNEKLFF. The chain employs TRBV2 and TRBJ1-4; D not resolved. CDR1 is SNHLY and CDR2 is FYNNEI in the germline V gene. CDR3 length: 14 residues. Trimming pared 8 bases from V and 0 bases from J, leaving 10 bases between.

Regarding this clonotype: This could be a read error, since a much larger clone is one nucleotide away. V is TRBV25-1 and J is TRBJ1-2; D remains unclear. Germline CDR1 is MGHDK and CDR2 is SYGVNS. The CDR3 loop spans 13 amino acids. The V end lost 6 bases, the J end lost 6 bases, and 14 bases lay between the germline ends. CDR3 in DNA: TGTGCCAGCAGCTTGGAGCGCGGGGATGGCTACACCTTC. Translation gives CASSLERGDGYTF.

This clonotype appeared once. V is TRBV7-9 and J is TRBJ2-3; 11 bases agree with TRBD2. Germline values: CDR1 SEHNR, CDR2 FQNEAQ (reference sequence). V dropped 3 bases and J dropped 11; count of bases not matched to a gene: 4. This CDR3 spans 13 amino acids. The CDR3, as DNA: TGTGCCAGCAGCTTGGAAGGGACTAGCGGGCAGTATTTT. Its protein is CASSLEGTSGQYF.

Worth noting for this clonotype: Its ends do not fully match the called genes, so a read error is possible. The V gene is TRBV7-9, the J gene TRBJ2-7; D unresolved. The CDR3 extends over 12 amino acids. The V gene's germline CDR1 is SEHNR and CDR2 FQNEAQ (reference sequence). CDR3 loop: CPSSPDWSQQYF. The CDR3 nucleotides are TGTCCCAGCAGCCCCGACTGGAGCCAGCAGTACTTC.

In its sample, this clonotype was seen many times. The chain has TRBV7-9 and TRBJ1-2; D call uncertain. The V end was cut by 1 base, the J end by 6 bases, with 15 bases between. Germline assignment: CDR1 SEHNR and CDR2 FQNEAQ (reference sequence). This CDR3 contains 15 residues. As DNA, the CDR3 is TGTGCCAGCAGCTTAGGGTGGAACAGAAATCATGGCTACACCTTC. Translation: CASSLGWNRNHGYTF.

This clonotype has more than one count but fewer than ten. This chain joins TRBV27 and TRBJ1-1, with TRBD1 matching over 8 bases. The CDR3 covers 15 residues. Trimming took 7 bases from V and 3 from J; bases not matched to a gene: 10. The V gene's germline CDR1 is MNHEY and CDR2 SMNVEV (reference sequence). The CDR3 is CASIIRQGLDTEAFF. CDR3 coding DNA: TGTGCCAGCATCATCAGACAGGGGTTGGACACTGAAGCTTTCTTT.

This clonotype was observed a handful of times. A read error may account for a junction end that differs from germline. J is TRBJ1-1 and V is TRBV7-9; D is unclear. The CDR3 sequence is 15 residues long. Germline lookup yields CDR1 SEHNR and CDR2 FQNEAQ (reference sequence). The CDR3 here is CASSQDKVSGTEAFF. The CDR3 DNA is TGCGCCAGCAGCCAAGATAAGGTGAGTGGCACTGAAGCTTTCTTT. Filled out from reference TRBV7-9 and TRBJ1-1, the complete variable domain reads DTGVSQNPRHKITKRGQNVTFRCDPISEHNRLYWYRQTLGQGPEFLTYFQNEAQLEKSRLLSDRFSAERPKGSFSTLEIQRTEQGDSAMYLCASSQDKVSGTEAFFGQGTRLTVV.